The next 22 T cell receptor beta chains were all read from a single sample in a study of radiation and T cells in renal cell carcinoma. Time point given: blood 2 weeks post-SBRT. The sample's treatment: 15 Gy SBRT to primary tumor, nephrectomy 4 weeks later. The repertoire was sequenced with immunoSEQ multiplex PCR; TCRdb's copy has only in-frame clones and lacks some. The repertoire has around 130,000 clones, around four fifths of them found once; the top ten carry approximately 2%. Sequenced here: blood, sampled from a patient whose treatment included radiotherapy and nephrectomy. The receptors stem from a woman aged 60-75 years with renal cell carcinoma.

This sequence joins TRBV30 and TRBJ2-3, with D hard to call. The CDR3 is made up of 14 amino acids. Germline values: CDR1 GTSNPN, CDR2 SVGIG (reference sequence). The V and J ends lost 3 bases and 0 bases respectively, with 10 bases between them. CDR3 DNA: TGTGCCTGGAGCGTAATGTCTAGCACAGATACGCAGTATTTT. Encoded protein: CAWSVMSSTDTQYF.

This clone was detected only once. The chain employs TRBV7-9 and TRBJ2-2, with D unresolved. The CDR3 totals 15 residues. Germline V gene sequence: CDR1 SEHNR, CDR2 FQNEAQ (reference sequence). V gave up 4 bases and J gave up 2 bases, with 11 bases separating them. The CDR3 is CASSSQDVNTGELFF. The CDR3 DNA reads as TGTGCCAGCAGCTCCCAAGACGTTAACACCGGGGAGCTGTTTTTT.

This sequence joins TRBV28 and TRBJ1-1; D is perhaps TRBD1 (5 bases). The CDR3 has 16 residues. V was cut by 4 bases and J by 0 bases, with 15 bases left in between. Per germline, CDR1 MDHEN and CDR2 SYDVKM. The CDR3 loop is CASSSRTSRLNTEAFF. CDR3 nucleotides: TGTGCCAGCAGTTCCCGGACAAGTAGACTGAACACTGAAGCTTTCTTT. Combining the CDR3 with reference TRBV28 and TRBJ1-1 gives the whole variable domain DVKVTQSSRYLVKRTGEKVFLECVQDMDHENMFWYRQDPGLGLRLIYFSYDVKMKEKGDIPEGYSVSREKKERFSLILESASTNQTSMYLCASSSRTSRLNTEAFFGQGTRLTVV.

This clone was recorded once. This chain connects TRBV6-5 to TRBJ1-2, with 8 bases matching TRBD1. The CDR3 runs 14 residues. The germline CDR1 and CDR2 sequences are MNHEY and SVGAGI. V shed 5 bases, J shed 3 bases, and the junction held 5 bases outside the gene matches. The CDR3 DNA is TGTGCCAGCAGTACCCGACAGGGGCACTATGGCTACACCTTC. Translated, it gives CASSTRQGHYGYTF.

The chain recombines TRBV9 with TRBJ1-3; the match to TRBD1 covers 8 bases. Germline loops: CDR1 SGDLS, CDR2 YYNGEE. V lost 3 bases to trimming and J lost 0 bases; unmatched junction nucleotides: 2. The CDR3 is 15 amino acids. The CDR3 DNA reads TGTGCCAGCAGCGGCGACAGGGGCTCTGGAAACACCATATATTTT. As protein: CASSGDRGSGNTIYF.

V gene TRBV5-1 combines with J gene TRBJ2-3, with D tentatively TRBD2 (6 bases). Per germline, CDR1 SGHRS and CDR2 YFSETQ. Trimming removed 0 bases at V and 1 base at J, with 9 bases between. CDR3 length equals 15 residues. DNA of the CDR3: TGCGCCAGCAGCTTGGAGCCTAGCGGCACAGATACGCAGTATTTT. Protein sequence: CASSLEPSGTDTQYF.

This clone came up a few times. The chain links TRBV5-4 to TRBJ2-3; 9 positions match TRBD1. V trimming: 4 bases; J trimming: 6 bases; junction bases outside the gene matches: 9. Germline loops: CDR1 SGHNT, CDR2 YYREEE (reference sequence). This CDR3 contains 15 residues. The DNA of the CDR3 is TGTGCCAGCAGCGCCCTACAGGGGGCGCGGGATACGCAGTATTTT. This encodes CASSALQGARDTQYF.

The CDR3 loop reads CASSLARQGRETVYTF. In DNA, the CDR3 is TGTGCCAGCAGCTTGGCCAGACAGGGCCGGGAAACCGTCTACACCTTC. The chain uses TRBV5-4 and TRBJ1-2, with 7 bases that match TRBD1. The CDR3 covers 16 residues. V trimming: 0 bases; J trimming: 10 bases; junction bases outside the gene matches: 15. Per germline, CDR1 SGHNT and CDR2 YYREEE (reference sequence).

The chain carries TRBV9 and TRBJ2-2; D unclear. The germline V gene has CDR1 SGDLS and CDR2 YYNGEE. The V end was cut by 3 bases, the J end by 1 base, with 4 bases between. The CDR3 sequence is 13 residues long. The CDR3 region has the DNA TGTGCCAGCAGCGGACTGAACACCGGGGAGCTGTTTTTT. It specifies CASSGLNTGELFF.

The chain combines TRBV7-9 with TRBJ2-3, with D hard to call. Germline V CDR1 and CDR2: SEHNR, FQNEAQ (reference sequence). CDR3 length equals 15 residues. The V end lost 1 base, the J end lost 2 bases, and 10 bases lay between the germline ends. CDR3 DNA sequence: TGTGCCAGCAGCTTAGGGGCACTTAACACAGATACGCAGTATTTT. This codes for CASSLGALNTDTQYF.

This sequence joins TRBV29-1 and TRBJ2-2, with D perhaps matching TRBD1 (6 bases). The CDR3 is 12 residues long. Germline CDR1 is SQVTM and CDR2 is ANQGSEA. With 6 bases removed from V and 4 bases from J, the gap between germline ends came to 9 bases. CDR3 residues: CSVKGVTGELFF. The CDR3 DNA is TGCAGCGTCAAGGGGGTCACCGGGGAGCTGTTTTTT.

The chain couples TRBV19 to TRBJ2-5; a weak D match, TRBD2 (5 bases). The CDR3 covers 16 residues. V lost 1 base, J lost 1 base, and 13 bases lay in between. The germline V gene has CDR1 LNHDA and CDR2 SQIVND (reference sequence). The CDR3 is CASSIGPGRIQETQYF. The CDR3 nucleotides are TGTGCCAGTAGTATAGGTCCGGGAAGGATCCAAGAGACCCAGTACTTC.

The gene calls are TRBV5-1 and TRBJ2-5, with D perhaps TRBD1 (5 bases). This CDR3 region has 14 residues. Trimming shortened V by 0 bases and J by 3 bases, and 9 bases separated the two germline ends. CDR1 is SGHRS, CDR2 YFSETQ, per germline. The CDR3 sequence: CASSLGDSEETQYF. For the CDR3, the DNA is TGCGCCAGCAGCTTGGGAGACAGCGAAGAGACCCAGTACTTC.

This clone was seen only once. DNA of the CDR3: TGTGCCAGCAGCCAGGACGACAGAGGGGGGCGTGAAGCTTTCTTT. Its protein product is CASSQDDRGGREAFF. The chain is built from TRBV5-4 and TRBJ1-1; maybe TRBD1 (6 bases). CDR1 and CDR2 from the germline V gene are SGHNT and YYREEE (reference sequence). Trimming cost V 4 bases and J 7 bases, with 20 bases left between them. The CDR3 has 15 amino acids.

The chain carries TRBV5-1 and TRBJ2-1; D remains ambiguous. The V end lost 10 bases, the J end lost 0 bases, and 17 bases lay between the germline ends. Germline V CDR1 and CDR2: SGHRS, YFSETQ. This CDR3 is 15 amino acids long. The CDR3 spells CAWTAAPSSYNEQFF. CDR3 bases: TGCGCCTGGACCGCGGCCCCAAGCTCCTACAATGAGCAGTTCTTC.

This clone was observed once. The chain combines TRBV7-6 with TRBJ2-7, with unresolved D. The CDR3 is 14 amino acids. The ends were cut back, 1 base at V and 3 bases at J, with 10 bases in the middle. Per germline, CDR1 SGHVS and CDR2 FNYEAQ. The CDR3 here is CASSLEAFSYEQYF. The CDR3, as DNA: TGTGCCAGCAGCTTAGAGGCTTTTAGCTACGAGCAGTACTTC.

The chain combines TRBV2 with TRBJ2-2; D unresolved. V was trimmed by 7 bases and J by 6 bases, leaving 6 bases between them. The CDR3 is 11 amino acids. Per the germline V gene, CDR1 is SNHLY and CDR2 is FYNNEI. DNA for the CDR3: TGTGCCAGCACCAGCGCCGGGGAGCTGTTTTTT. Amino acids: CASTSAGELFF.

J is TRBJ2-1 and V is TRBV2; 9 bases are a match to TRBD2. This CDR3 contains 15 residues. Trimming cost V 7 bases and J 4 bases; bases outside gene matches: 8. Germline CDR1 and CDR2: SNHLY and FYNNEI. CDR3 coding DNA: TGTGCCAGCACCTTTCTAGCGGGGTCTTACAATGAGCAGTTCTTC. Protein sequence: CASTFLAGSYNEQFF.

The V call is TRBV4-3, the J call TRBJ2-5; 12 bases match TRBD2. Trimming cost V 4 bases and J 1 base; bases outside gene matches: 10. Per germline, CDR1 LGHNA and CDR2 YSLEER. CDR3 size: 18 residues. The CDR3 sequence is CASSRRLAGDGRQETQYF. DNA of the CDR3: TGCGCCAGCAGCCGAAGACTAGCGGGAGATGGGCGCCAAGAGACCCAGTACTTC.

The V and J genes are TRBV28 and TRBJ2-3; 8 nucleotides agree with TRBD2. Trimming at V came to 6 bases and at J to 1 base, leaving 0 bases not matched to a gene. The CDR3 spans 13 residues. Germline CDR1 is MDHEN and CDR2 is SYDVKM. CDR3 loop: CASRRGGTDTQYF. The CDR3 DNA is TGTGCCAGCAGGCGGGGGGGCACAGATACGCAGTATTTT.

This rearrangement joins TRBV14 to TRBJ2-7; either TRBD1 or TRBD2 may fit D (5 bases each). This CDR3 has 15 residues. Trimming took off 0 bases at V and 5 bases at J, with 14 bases between the two ends. CDR1 and CDR2 (germline): SGHDN, FVKESK. The CDR3: CASSQEAERDDEQYF. The CDR3 DNA reads as TGTGCCAGCAGCCAAGAGGCGGAAAGGGACGACGAGCAGTACTTC.

The chain has TRBV4-3 and TRBJ1-3; D gene unclear. The V end was cut by 0 bases, the J end by 0 bases, with 9 bases between. The CDR3 length is 16 residues. CDR1 and CDR2 (germline): LGHNA, YSLEER. As DNA, the CDR3 is TGCGCCAGCAGCCAAGATGGTCCCCGCTCTGGAAACACCATATATTTT. As protein: CASSQDGPRSGNTIYF.